This TCR beta chain is drawn from a study of T cell changes during pregnancy in multiple sclerosis. TCRdb keeps only in-frame clones here, not all; method: immunoSEQ multiplex PCR. The sample carries nearly 110,000 clones, 85% to 95% recorded once. CDR1 and CDR2 (germline): KGHSH, LQKENI. Between the trimmed V and J ends, which lost 5 bases and 7 bases, there was a span of 14 bases. This CDR3 is built from 13 residues. The chain recombines TRBV18 with TRBJ1-2; TRBD1 might be the D (6 bases). Material: peripheral blood, obtained in the third trimester of pregnancy. The receptor was derived from a female donor in good health, enrolled as a control in a pregnancy study. CDR3: CASSTRQEGGYTF. The CDR3 DNA follows: TGTGCCAGCTCAACCCGACAGGAAGGTGGCTACACCTTC.